This record concerns one TCR beta chain sequence. What it binds is not known. 5'RACE with constant-segment primers built TCRalpha and TCRbeta cDNA libraries with UMIs. TCRdb recomputed calls from the 5' RACE reads with MiXCR, one row per CDR3 protein. The table includes 430,000 or so distinct CDR3 sequences, around 27% detected once. The data originate from a study of T-cell memory formation after mild COVID-19. Study observations and caveats: Contracting clones from day 15 to 85 had balanced CD4/CD8; later expanders favoured CD4+. Those CD4+ clones that contracted were mainly in CM and EM (CD8+ ones in EMRA). Cross-reactive memory apparently joined, as some responding clones appeared in pre-infection memory.

Germline V gives CDR1 SGHVS, CDR2 FQNEAQ. This CDR3 comprises 14 residues. The V end lost 4 bases, the J end lost 4 bases, and 14 bases lay between the germline ends. The rearrangement uses TRBV7-8 and TRBJ2-7; D not resolved. Sequenced input: PBMCs or a T cell subset sorted from them (not recorded which). This TCR was sampled from an adult woman who had mild COVID-19 (a few samples of this study predate the infection). Cell type and time point are not known. This CDR3 is CASSSRHDHYEQYF. The CDR3 DNA follows: TGTGCCAGCAGCTCGAGACACGACCATTACGAGCAGTACTTC.